The 27 T cell receptor beta chains below were found in one sample sequenced in a study of blood T cell repertoires in COVID-19. Only in-frame clones appear in the TCRdb table, and some are missing; sequencing was by immunoSEQ multiplex PCR. The sample contains about 200,000 clones, roughly 84% of which appear only once. Sequencing was carried out using peripheral blood. Receptor source: a man in his fifties with COVID-19, enrolled during active disease.

The chain joins TRBV6-5 to TRBJ2-2, with TRBD2 matching 7 bases. Germline CDR1 is MNHEY and CDR2 is SVGAGI. The CDR3 sequence is 16 residues long. The ends lost 2 bases at V and 5 bases at J; junction bases unmatched: 8. This chain's CDR3 is CASSYEGGRGTGELFF. The CDR3 DNA sequence: TGTGCCAGCAGTTACGAGGGCGGGAGAGGGACCGGGGAGCTGTTTTTT.

The table lists this clone with a few counts. This chain uses TRBV28 with TRBJ1-2; D possibly corresponds to TRBD1 (6 bases). With 5 bases removed from V and 7 bases from J, the gap between germline ends came to 17 bases. This CDR3 has 14 residues. CDR1 and CDR2 from the germline V gene are MDHEN and SYDVKM. CDR3 nucleotide sequence: TGTGCCAGCAGTACGGGGGGCCACGGGGGTGGCTACACCTTC. Translation gives CASSTGGHGGGYTF.

This rearrangement joins TRBV14 to TRBJ2-1; 8 bases are a match to TRBD1. The V segment lost 1 base and the J segment 5 bases; nucleotides outside the gene matches: 7. The CDR3 consists of 16 residues. Germline assignment: CDR1 SGHDN and CDR2 FVKESK. CDR3 sequence: CASSQVLGQANNEQFF. The CDR3 DNA sequence: TGTGCCAGCAGCCAAGTACTGGGACAGGCGAACAATGAGCAGTTCTTC.

The gene calls are TRBV7-3 and TRBJ2-1; 8 positions agree with TRBD2. The trim removed 0 bases at V and 4 bases at J, leaving 5 bases unmatched. In germline, CDR1 is SGHTA, CDR2 FQGTGA. The CDR3 loop spans 16 amino acids. The CDR3 coding sequence is TGTGCCAGCAGCTTAACCTTCGGGAGGGTTTACAATGAGCAGTTCTTC. This encodes CASSLTFGRVYNEQFF.

This clone was recorded only once. This chain's CDR3 is CSVEDPEQGRAFF. CDR3 in DNA: TGCAGCGTTGAAGACCCTGAACAGGGCCGGGCTTTCTTT. The rearrangement links TRBV29-1 to TRBJ1-1, with D possibly being TRBD1 (6 bases). Germline loops: CDR1 SQVTM, CDR2 ANQGSEA. CDR3 size: 13 residues. Trimming stripped 0 bases from V and 11 bases from J, with 16 bases between. Supplemented by reference TRBV29-1 and TRBJ1-1, the full variable domain reads SAVISQKPSRDICQRGTSLTIQCQVDSQVTMMFWYRQQPGQSLTLIATANQGSEATYESGFVIDKFPISRPNLTFSTLTVSNMSPEDSSIYLCSVEDPEQGRAFFGQGTRLTVV.

J is TRBJ1-1 and V is TRBV2; TRBD1 matches at 7 bases. The CDR3 runs 13 residues. The V gene's germline CDR1 is SNHLY and CDR2 FYNNEI. J gave up 3 bases and V 5 bases, and 3 bases lay outside the gene matches. The CDR3 reads CASSTGQHTEAFF. CDR3 DNA: TGTGCCAGCAGTACGGGACAGCACACTGAAGCTTTCTTT.

The CDR3 DNA is TGTGCCAGCAGCGTAGCAGGACTGGAGACCCAGTACTTC. It translates to CASSVAGLETQYF. The genes are TRBV9 and TRBJ2-5; D might be TRBD2 (5 bases). The length of the CDR3 is 13 residues. Germline V gene lookup returns CDR1 SGDLS and CDR2 YYNGEE. Trimming pared 0 bases from V and 5 bases from J, leaving 8 bases between. The variable domain in full, with the rest retrieved from reference TRBV9 and TRBJ2-5, is DSGVTQTPKHLITATGQRVTLRCSPRSGDLSVYWYQQSLDQGLQFLIQYYNGEERAKGNILERFSAQQFPDLHSELNLSSLELGDSALYFCASSVAGLETQYFGPGTRLLVL.

The chain uses TRBV14 and TRBJ2-3; D gene unclear. CDR1 and CDR2 from the germline V gene are SGHDN and FVKESK. Trimming removed 0 bases at V and 5 bases at J, with 9 bases between. The length of the CDR3 is 14 residues. The CDR3 protein is CASSQDARRDTQYF. The CDR3 DNA is TGTGCCAGCAGCCAAGATGCCAGAAGAGATACGCAGTATTTT.

The V and J genes are TRBV5-1 and TRBJ2-5, with a tentative D call TRBD1 (5 bases). Deletions cut 6 bases from V and 5 bases from J, with 14 bases between. CDR3 length equals 13 residues. Germline V gene lookup returns CDR1 SGHRS and CDR2 YFSETQ. In DNA form, the CDR3 reads TGCGCCAGCAACCCAGGGCTAGGGGAGACCCAGTACTTC. Translating it yields CASNPGLGETQYF.

The chain has TRBV3-1 (or the pseudogene TRBV3-2) and TRBJ1-1; tentative D call: TRBD1 (6 bases). This CDR3 is 13 amino acids long. Trimming pared 2 bases from V and 5 bases from J, leaving 9 bases between. From germline, CDR1 is LGHDT and CDR2 YNNKEL (reference sequence). CDR3 amino acids: CASSQRGATEAFF. The CDR3 region has the DNA TGTGCCAGCAGCCAACGGGGGGCAACTGAAGCTTTCTTT.

V and J are TRBV5-6 and TRBJ2-1; 9 nucleotides match TRBD2. Per the germline V gene, CDR1 is SGHDT and CDR2 is YYEEEE. Unmatched junction bases numbered 2, after V lost 0 bases and J lost 4 bases. CDR3 length: 15 amino acids. CDR3 sequence (DNA): TGTGCCAGCAGCTTGGGAGCGGGAGGATACAATGAGCAGTTCTTC. It encodes CASSLGAGGYNEQFF.

The chain combines TRBV27 with TRBJ1-5; D not resolved. In germline, CDR1 is MNHEY, CDR2 SMNVEV (reference sequence). Trimming stripped 5 bases from V and 7 bases from J, with 12 bases between. This CDR3 is built from 13 residues. The CDR3 sequence: CASSRSGLQPQHF. CDR3 nucleotide sequence: TGTGCCAGCAGTCGATCCGGGTTACAGCCCCAGCATTTT.

The rearrangement joins TRBV5-6 to TRBJ1-1; D gene uncertain. CDR1 is SGHDT, CDR2 YYEEEE, per germline. The V end lost 4 bases, the J end lost 0 bases, and 7 bases lay between the germline ends. This CDR3 comprises 13 residues. The DNA of the CDR3 is TGTGCCAGCAGCCGTACAGTGAACACTGAAGCTTTCTTT. This sequence encodes CASSRTVNTEAFF.

This clone showed up many times. This sequence joins TRBV5-8 and TRBJ1-2; no clear D gene. Germline CDR1 reads SGHTS; CDR2 reads YDEGEE. This CDR3 has 14 amino acids. The V end was cut by 1 base, the J end by 1 base, with 8 bases between. CDR3 loop: CASSLLGSNYGYTF. The CDR3, as DNA: TGTGCCAGCAGCTTGCTTGGCAGTAACTATGGCTACACCTTC.

V gene TRBV5-4 combines with J gene TRBJ2-1; D is unresolved. Germline CDR1 and CDR2: SGHNT and YYREEE (reference sequence). V gave up 5 bases and J gave up 5 bases, with 5 bases separating them. The CDR3 contains 11 residues. CDR3 in DNA: TGTGCCAGCAGGTTAGACAATGAGCAGTTCTTC. Amino acid sequence: CASRLDNEQFF.

Only one count was recorded for this clone. The chain joins TRBV10-2 to TRBJ1-5; possibly TRBD1 for D (6 bases). Germline V lookup: CDR1 WSHSY, CDR2 SAAADI. V was shortened by 3 bases and J by 6 bases, with 12 bases between the two germline ends. The CDR3 sequence is 14 residues long. The CDR3 nucleotides are TGCGCCAGCAGTGAACAGGGTATATCTCAGCCCCAGCATTTT. It encodes CASSEQGISQPQHF.

This chain joins TRBV18 and TRBJ2-2, with D unresolved. The CDR3 sequence is 12 residues long. Germline CDR1 reads KGHSH; CDR2 reads LQKENI. V was clipped by 6 bases and J by 3 bases, with 5 bases between them. The CDR3 loop reads CASSPDTGELFF. DNA of the CDR3: TGTGCCAGCTCTCCCGACACCGGGGAGCTGTTTTTT.

The V and J genes are TRBV11-2 and TRBJ2-3; D might be TRBD1 (6 bases). The V gene lost 5 bases and the J gene lost 0 bases, with 21 bases spanning the gap. Germline lookup yields CDR1 SGHAT and CDR2 FQNNGV. The CDR3 runs to 18 residues. The CDR3 DNA follows: TGTGCCAGCAGCCACACCGGGACACGGCGAGCTAGCACAGATACGCAGTATTTT. Encoded protein: CASSHTGTRRASTDTQYF.

The chain couples TRBV2 to TRBJ1-4; weak D call: TRBD1 (5 bases). This CDR3 contains 15 residues. The V gene's germline CDR1 is SNHLY and CDR2 FYNNEI. Trimming left V 7 bases short and J 6 bases short, with 18 bases between. The CDR3 nucleotides read TGTGCCAGCACCGACCCAGGGTTTGCGGATGAAAAACTGTTTTTT. Protein: CASTDPGFADEKLFF.

The gene calls are TRBV2 and TRBJ1-1, with D unclear. Germline loops: CDR1 SNHLY, CDR2 FYNNEI. The CDR3 runs to 13 residues. V was trimmed by 4 bases and J by 1 base, leaving 7 bases between them. This CDR3 reads CASSGDGNTEAFF. The CDR3 bases are TGTGCCAGCAGTGGAGATGGGAACACTGAAGCTTTCTTT.

This chain joins TRBV27 and TRBJ2-7; weak D call: TRBD1 (5 bases). V gave up 6 bases and J gave up 2 bases, with 11 bases separating them. Germline V gives CDR1 MNHEY, CDR2 SMNVEV (reference sequence). The CDR3 totals 13 residues. The CDR3 loop reads CASRTVTTYEQYF. The CDR3 bases are TGTGCCAGCAGGACAGTCACCACCTACGAGCAGTACTTC.

This clone was counted once. The chain combines TRBV29-1 with TRBJ2-5, with 8 bases lining up with TRBD1. Germline CDR1 is SQVTM and CDR2 is ANQGSEA. J gave up 5 bases and V 7 bases, and 12 bases lay outside the gene matches. CDR3 length equals 14 residues. The CDR3 loop reads CSGTTGGGGETQYF. CDR3 coding DNA: TGCAGCGGTACCACAGGGGGTGGTGGGGAGACCCAGTACTTC.

The chain recombines TRBV11-1 with TRBJ2-7; D possibly corresponds to TRBD2 (5 bases). The V gene's germline CDR1 is SGHAT and CDR2 FQDESV (reference sequence). The CDR3 contains 15 residues. V was trimmed by 3 bases and J by 3 bases, leaving 15 bases between them. The CDR3, as DNA: TGTGCCAGCAGCTTGGACCCTAGCCGCCTCTACGAGCAGTACTTC. This encodes CASSLDPSRLYEQYF. Full variable domain (missing parts from reference TRBV11-1 and TRBJ2-7): EAEVAQSPRYKITEKSQAVAFWCDPISGHATLYWYRQILGQGPELLVQFQDESVVDDSQLPKDRFSAERLKGVDSTLKIQPAELGDSAMYLCASSLDPSRLYEQYFGPGTRLTVT.

V gene TRBV19 combines with J gene TRBJ2-3; 8 bases align to TRBD1. V was pared by 5 bases and J by 6 bases, with 4 bases of the junction left unmatched. Germline loops: CDR1 LNHDA, CDR2 SQIVND (reference sequence). The CDR3 runs 13 residues. The CDR3 nucleotides read TGTGCCAGTAGTCCGGACAGGGAGGATACGCAGTATTTT. Translation gives CASSPDREDTQYF.

The chain uses TRBV28 and TRBJ1-5, with 9 bases fitting TRBD1. This CDR3 is built from 15 residues. The germline gives CDR1 MDHEN, CDR2 SYDVKM. The ends lost 4 bases at V and 7 bases at J; junction bases unmatched: 8. The CDR3 region has the DNA TGTGCCAGCAGTTCGCCACAGGGGGCTCGACAGCCCCAGCATTTT. This codes for CASSSPQGARQPQHF.

The chain employs TRBV7-2 and TRBJ2-7, with TRBD2 matching over 9 bases. Germline V gives CDR1 SGHTA, CDR2 FQGNSA. V lost 0 bases to trimming and J lost 0 bases; unmatched junction nucleotides: 3. This CDR3 spans 16 amino acids. CDR3 amino acids: CASSLAGRGGSYEQYF. The CDR3 DNA sequence: TGTGCCAGCAGCTTAGCGGGGCGGGGGGGCTCCTACGAGCAGTACTTC.

The gene calls are TRBV27 and TRBJ1-2, with D unclear. Trimming removed 5 bases at V and 4 bases at J, with 17 bases between. Germline V CDR1 and CDR2: MNHEY, SMNVEV (reference sequence). The CDR3 runs 15 residues. CDR3 loop: CASSPLFRGSYGYTF. CDR3 DNA sequence: TGTGCCAGCAGTCCCCTTTTTCGAGGGAGCTATGGCTACACCTTC.